This T cell receptor beta chain was observed in a study of shared clonotypes between healthy human individuals. Findings and caveats of the study: In several donors, around 5.5% of naive CD4 clonotypes appeared in common. Generation of non-shared clonotypes was less probable than generation of clonotypes shared by all four donors.

Several immunoSEQ plates held equal portions of the genomic DNA taken from each subset. Some clones are missing from TCRdb's copy, which holds only in-frame ones; the method was immunoSEQ multiplex PCR. This table holds over 700,000 clones, roughly 72% found once. Germline V gene data show CDR1 as SGDLS and CDR2 as YYNGEE. The ends were cut back, 0 bases at V and 0 bases at J, with 7 bases in the middle. The CDR3 runs 15 residues. Note on this clone: Its antigen is still unknown.

The sequenced sample consisted of memory CD4+ T cells sorted from blood. The subset: CD45RA-negative fraction. The sequence derives from a woman under 40 in good health. The chain combines TRBV9 with TRBJ2-1; unclear D gene. As DNA, the CDR3 is TGTGCCAGCAGCGTAGACTCACGCTCCTACAATGAGCAGTTCTTC. As protein: CASSVDSRSYNEQFF.